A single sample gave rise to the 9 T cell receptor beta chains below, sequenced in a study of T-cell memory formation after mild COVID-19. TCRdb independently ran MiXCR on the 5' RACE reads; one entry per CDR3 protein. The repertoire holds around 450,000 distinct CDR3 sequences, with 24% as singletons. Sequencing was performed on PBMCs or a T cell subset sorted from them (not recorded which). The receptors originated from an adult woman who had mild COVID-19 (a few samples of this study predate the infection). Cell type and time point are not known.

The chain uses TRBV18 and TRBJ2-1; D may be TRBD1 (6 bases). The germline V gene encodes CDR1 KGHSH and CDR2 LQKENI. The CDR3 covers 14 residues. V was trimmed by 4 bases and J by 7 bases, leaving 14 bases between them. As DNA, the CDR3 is TGTGCCAGCTCACGATCACAGGGTGAAAATGAGCAGTTCTTC. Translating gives CASSRSQGENEQFF.

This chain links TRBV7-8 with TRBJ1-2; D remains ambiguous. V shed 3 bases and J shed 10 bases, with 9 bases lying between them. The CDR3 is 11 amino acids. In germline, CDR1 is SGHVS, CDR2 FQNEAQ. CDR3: CASSFIGPYTF. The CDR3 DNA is TGTGCCAGCAGCTTTATAGGACCCTACACCTTC. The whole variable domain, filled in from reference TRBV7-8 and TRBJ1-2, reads GAGVSQSPRYKVAKRGQDVALRCDPISGHVSLFWYQQALGQGPEFLTYFQNEAQLDKSGLPSDRFFAERPEGSVSTLKIQRTQQEDSAVYLCASSFIGPYTFGSGTRLTVV.

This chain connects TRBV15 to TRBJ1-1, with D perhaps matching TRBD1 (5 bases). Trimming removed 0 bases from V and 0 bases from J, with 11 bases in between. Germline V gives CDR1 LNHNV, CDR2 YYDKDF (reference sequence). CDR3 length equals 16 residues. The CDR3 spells CATSRDRGPMNTEAFF. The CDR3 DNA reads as TGTGCCACCAGCAGAGACCGGGGCCCCATGAACACTGAAGCTTTCTTT. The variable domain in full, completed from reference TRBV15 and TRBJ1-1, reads DAMVIQNPRYQVTQFGKPVTLSCSQTLNHNVMYWYQQKSSQAPKLLFHYYDKDFNNEADTPDNFQSRRPNTSFCFLDIRSPGLGDTAMYLCATSRDRGPMNTEAFFGQGTRLTVV.

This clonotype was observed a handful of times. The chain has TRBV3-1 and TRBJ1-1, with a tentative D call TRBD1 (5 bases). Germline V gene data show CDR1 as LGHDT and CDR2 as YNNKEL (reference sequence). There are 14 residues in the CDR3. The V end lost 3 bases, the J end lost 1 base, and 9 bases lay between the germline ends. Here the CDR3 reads CASSHRGENTEAFF. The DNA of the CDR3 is TGTGCCAGCAGCCATCGGGGGGAGAACACTGAAGCTTTCTTT.

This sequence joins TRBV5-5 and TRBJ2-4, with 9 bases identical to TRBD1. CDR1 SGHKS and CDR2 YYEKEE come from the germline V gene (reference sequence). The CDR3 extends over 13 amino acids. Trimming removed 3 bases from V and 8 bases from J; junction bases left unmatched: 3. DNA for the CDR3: TGTGCCAGCAGCTGGGACAGGGTGGACATTCAGTACTTC. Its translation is CASSWDRVDIQYF.

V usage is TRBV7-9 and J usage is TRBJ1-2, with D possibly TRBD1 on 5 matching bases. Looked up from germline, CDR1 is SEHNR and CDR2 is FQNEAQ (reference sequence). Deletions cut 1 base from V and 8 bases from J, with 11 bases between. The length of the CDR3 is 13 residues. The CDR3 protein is CASSLEVSGGYTF. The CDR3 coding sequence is TGTGCCAGCAGCTTAGAGGTGTCAGGGGGCTACACCTTC.

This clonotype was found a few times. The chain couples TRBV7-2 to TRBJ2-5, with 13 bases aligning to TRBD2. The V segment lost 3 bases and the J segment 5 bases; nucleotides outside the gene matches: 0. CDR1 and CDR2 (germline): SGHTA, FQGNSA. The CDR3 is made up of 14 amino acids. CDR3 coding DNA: TGTGCCAGCAGCTTGACTAGCGGGGGGGAGACCCAGTACTTC. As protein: CASSLTSGGETQYF.

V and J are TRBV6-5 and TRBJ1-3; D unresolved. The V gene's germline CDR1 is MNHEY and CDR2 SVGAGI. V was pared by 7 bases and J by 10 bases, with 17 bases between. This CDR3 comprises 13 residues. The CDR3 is CASTPPSLETIYF. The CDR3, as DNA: TGTGCCAGCACCCCCCCTTCGCTCGAAACCATATATTTT.

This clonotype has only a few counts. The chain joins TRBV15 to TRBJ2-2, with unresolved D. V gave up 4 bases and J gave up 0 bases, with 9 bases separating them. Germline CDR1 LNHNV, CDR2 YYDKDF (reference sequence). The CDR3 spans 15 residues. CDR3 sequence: CATSKDGTNTGELFF. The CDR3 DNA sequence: TGTGCCACCAGCAAGGACGGCACGAACACCGGGGAGCTGTTTTTT.